This entry features one TCR beta chain sequence. Alongside a J-beta primer mix, a sample-barcoded 5' primer served in a second PCR lasting roughly 7 to 11 cycles. TCRdb analysed the 5' RACE reads with MiXCR anew, one entry per CDR3 protein. The sample lists 800,000 or so distinct CDR3 sequences; roughly 25% were seen once. PBMCs numbering at least 7 million were isolated per sample. This entry belongs to a study of blood T cells in healthy people across ages. Germline CDR1 LGHNA, CDR2 YSLEER. V was shortened by 0 bases and J by 6 bases, with 12 bases between the two germline ends. The CDR3 covers 16 residues. This sample also belongs to another study, concerning T cells of mothers and their children. That publication notes: Samples came from a few healthy Caucasian mothers and their six children. Inherited differences only slightly affect thymic shaping of TCR recombination output.

This TCR came from a boy aged 5-17 years in good health. V usage is TRBV4-3 and J usage is TRBJ1-6; D gene ambiguous. The source material was blood. CDR3 DNA: TGCGCCAGCAGCCAAGATAACTCAGCCCGTAATTCACCCCTCCACTTT. Its translation: CASSQDNSARNSPLHF.